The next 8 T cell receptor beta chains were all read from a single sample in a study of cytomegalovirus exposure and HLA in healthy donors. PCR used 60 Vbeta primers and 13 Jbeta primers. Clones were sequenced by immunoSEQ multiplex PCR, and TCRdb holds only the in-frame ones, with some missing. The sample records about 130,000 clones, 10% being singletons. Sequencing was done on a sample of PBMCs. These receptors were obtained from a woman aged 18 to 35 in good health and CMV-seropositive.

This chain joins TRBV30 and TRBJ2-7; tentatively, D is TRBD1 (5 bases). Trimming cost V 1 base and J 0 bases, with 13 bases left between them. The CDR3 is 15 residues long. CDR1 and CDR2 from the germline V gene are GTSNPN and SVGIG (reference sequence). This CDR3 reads CAWSGVGPSSYEQYF. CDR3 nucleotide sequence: TGTGCCTGGAGTGGGGTGGGGCCGAGCTCCTACGAGCAGTACTTC.

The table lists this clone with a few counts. The CDR3 region has the DNA TGCAGCGTCGGGTGGGACACAAACACTGAAGCTTTCTTT. Amino acid sequence: CSVGWDTNTEAFF. The rearrangement uses TRBV29-1 and TRBJ1-1; D may be TRBD1 (6 bases). The germline gives CDR1 SQVTM, CDR2 ANQGSEA. V lost 6 bases and J lost 2, with 13 bases in between. CDR3 length: 13 residues.

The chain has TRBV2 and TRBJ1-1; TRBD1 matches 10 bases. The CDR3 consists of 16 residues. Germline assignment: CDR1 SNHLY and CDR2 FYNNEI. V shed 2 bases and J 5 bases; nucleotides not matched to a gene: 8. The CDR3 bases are TGTGCCAGCAGTGAAAGACAACCGGGACAGGGGACTGAAGCTTTCTTT. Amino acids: CASSERQPGQGTEAFF.

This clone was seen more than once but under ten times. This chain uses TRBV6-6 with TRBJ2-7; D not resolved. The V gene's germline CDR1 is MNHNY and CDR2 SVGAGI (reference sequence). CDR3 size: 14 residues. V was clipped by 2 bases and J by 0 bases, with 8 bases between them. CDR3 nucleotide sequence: TGTGCCAGCAGTTACGAGGAAAGCTCCTACGAGCAGTACTTC. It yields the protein CASSYEESSYEQYF.

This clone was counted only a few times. CDR3 loop: CASSLSGGEETQYF. In DNA form, the CDR3 reads TGCGCCAGCAGCCTTAGCGGGGGGGAAGAGACCCAGTACTTC. The J gene is TRBJ2-5, the V gene TRBV5-1; TRBD2 matches 11 bases. Looked up from germline, CDR1 is SGHRS and CDR2 is YFSETQ. The CDR3 is 14 amino acids. V lost 4 bases, J lost 3 bases, and 2 bases stayed unmatched.

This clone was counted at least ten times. The CDR3 bases are TGTGCCAGCAGGCATGGGGGGGTTAGGGGCGAGCAGTACTTC. It specifies CASRHGGVRGEQYF. The chain joins TRBV28 to TRBJ2-7, with 7 bases aligning to TRBD2. CDR3 length equals 14 residues. Germline V gene lookup returns CDR1 MDHEN and CDR2 SYDVKM. The ends lost 6 bases at V and 6 bases at J; junction bases unmatched: 11.

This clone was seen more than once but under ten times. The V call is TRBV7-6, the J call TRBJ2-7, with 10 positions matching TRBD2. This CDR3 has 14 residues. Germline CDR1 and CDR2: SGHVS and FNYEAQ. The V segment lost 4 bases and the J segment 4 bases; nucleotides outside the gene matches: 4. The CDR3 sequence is CASSSFSGGYEQYF. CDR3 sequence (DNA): TGTGCCAGCAGCTCGTTTAGCGGGGGGTACGAGCAGTACTTC.

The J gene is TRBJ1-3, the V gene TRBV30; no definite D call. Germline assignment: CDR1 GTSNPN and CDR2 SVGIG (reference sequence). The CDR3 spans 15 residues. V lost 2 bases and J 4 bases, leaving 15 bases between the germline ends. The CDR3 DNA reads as TGTGCCTGGAGTTCGGGAGGGAAATTCGGAAACACCATATATTTT. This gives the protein CAWSSGGKFGNTIYF.